The 26 T cell receptor beta chains below come from one sample, sequenced in a study of STAT3 mutations in large granular lymphocyte leukemia. Regarding the study as a whole: Every T-LGLL patient had at least one immunodominant TCRbeta clonotype.

The repertoire was sequenced with immunoSEQ multiplex PCR; TCRdb's copy has only in-frame clones and lacks some. Of about 24,000 clones in the sample, about 94% were seen once. These receptors' targets are unknown. Sequencing was done on a sample of peripheral blood mononuclear cells. The receptors here all came from a man aged 35 to 55 with T-cell large granular lymphocyte leukemia. Some clones in this sample may be carry-over from other donors' samples.

The chain couples TRBV5-4 to TRBJ2-2; TRBD1 is a possible D gene (6 bases). This CDR3 spans 13 amino acids. Trimming took 4 bases from V and 6 from J, leaving 10 bases between them. Germline V gene data show CDR1 as SGHNT and CDR2 as YYREEE (reference sequence). The DNA for the CDR3 is TGTGCCAGCAGCCCAGGGGATTCCGGGGAGCTGTTTTTT. Translating gives CASSPGDSGELFF.

The chain is built from TRBV19 and TRBJ1-2; D unresolved. Trimming shortened V by 5 bases and J by 0 bases, and 16 bases separated the two germline ends. Germline V lookup: CDR1 LNHDA, CDR2 SQIVND (reference sequence). The CDR3 covers 16 residues. The CDR3 sequence: CASSSGASGPNYGYTF. In nucleotides, the CDR3 is TGTGCCAGTAGTTCCGGCGCGAGTGGGCCTAACTATGGCTACACCTTC. Looking up the rest from reference TRBV19 and TRBJ1-2 gives the full variable domain: DGGITQSPKYLFRKEGQNVTLSCEQNLNHDAMYWYRQDPGQGLRLIYYSQIVNDFQKGDIAEGYSVSREKKESFPLTVTSAQKNPTAFYLCASSSGASGPNYGYTFGSGTRLTVV.

The chain combines TRBV7-9 with TRBJ2-2, with 8 bases lining up with TRBD1. This CDR3 contains 15 residues. The trim removed 5 bases at V and 0 bases at J, leaving 2 bases unmatched. Germline CDR1 SEHNR, CDR2 FQNEAQ (reference sequence). The CDR3 coding sequence is TGTGCCAGCAGCCCAGGGGGCTCGAACACCGGGGAGCTGTTTTTT. This sequence encodes CASSPGGSNTGELFF.

The rearrangement joins TRBV7-4 to TRBJ2-7; possibly TRBD1 for D (6 bases). The CDR3 contains 13 residues. The germline V gene encodes CDR1 SGHVT and CDR2 SQSDAQ. Between the trimmed V and J ends, which lost 7 bases and 4 bases, there was a span of 14 bases. The CDR3 protein is CASTKQGPYEQYF. The CDR3 DNA follows: TGTGCCAGCACCAAGCAGGGGCCTTACGAGCAGTACTTC. Using reference TRBV7-4 and TRBJ2-7 for the parts outside the CDR3, the full variable domain is GAGVSQSPRYKVAKRGRDVALRCDSISGHVTLYWYRQTLGQGSEVLTYSQSDAQRDKSGRPSGRFSAERPERSVSTLKIQRTEQGDSAVYLCASTKQGPYEQYFGPGTRLTVT.

This clone was seen once. J is TRBJ1-2 and V is TRBV18, with D possibly being TRBD1 (6 bases). V lost 3 bases, J lost 1 base, and 15 bases lay in between. The CDR3 sequence is 16 residues long. CDR1 is KGHSH and CDR2 is LQKENI in the germline V gene. The CDR3 reads CASSPLGQPLNYGYTF. In DNA form, the CDR3 reads TGTGCCAGCTCACCGCTCGGACAGCCCCTTAACTATGGCTACACCTTC.

The rearrangement joins TRBV5-1 to TRBJ2-3, with D unclear. V lost 7 bases and J lost 6, with 12 bases in between. Germline values: CDR1 SGHRS, CDR2 YFSETQ. The CDR3 spans 12 residues. CDR3 sequence: CASRPESDTQYF. The CDR3 DNA reads TGCGCCAGCCGACCTGAATCGGATACGCAGTATTTT.

This chain uses TRBV5-8 with TRBJ1-5, with 7 bases matching TRBD1. Unmatched junction bases numbered 3, after V lost 4 bases and J lost 2 bases. The germline V gene has CDR1 SGHTS and CDR2 YDEGEE. The CDR3 covers 14 residues. The CDR3 DNA follows: TGTGCCAGCAGCGTCGGACAGGGCAATCAGCCCCAGCATTTT. Protein product: CASSVGQGNQPQHF.

This clone was seen only a few times. The chain has TRBV7-9 and TRBJ2-7, with D maybe TRBD1 (7 bases). Trimming removed 5 bases from V and 3 bases from J, with 17 bases in between. This CDR3 has 15 amino acids. The V gene's germline CDR1 is SEHNR and CDR2 FQNEAQ (reference sequence). CDR3 residues: CASSHATGRYYEQYF. CDR3 bases: TGTGCCAGCAGCCATGCGACAGGGAGGTACTACGAGCAGTACTTC.

The chain joins TRBV7-9 to TRBJ2-7; the D gene is possibly TRBD1 (5 bases). CDR3 length: 15 amino acids. CDR1 SEHNR and CDR2 FQNEAQ come from the germline V gene (reference sequence). V lost 7 bases, J lost 0 bases, and 16 bases lay in between. CDR3 coding DNA: TGTGCCAGCAACCCGCCAGGGCGGAGCTCCTACGAGCAGTACTTC. Amino acids: CASNPPGRSSYEQYF. Full variable domain (remainder filled in from reference TRBV7-9 and TRBJ2-7): DTGVSQNPRHKITKRGQNVTFRCDPISEHNRLYWYRQTLGQGPEFLTYFQNEAQLEKSRLLSDRFSAERPKGSFSTLEIQRTEQGDSAMYLCASNPPGRSSYEQYFGPGTRLTVT.

V and J are TRBV18 and TRBJ1-5; no definite D call. Per the germline V gene, CDR1 is KGHSH and CDR2 is LQKENI. Trimming took off 2 bases at V and 0 bases at J, with 2 bases between the two ends. The CDR3 runs to 13 residues. CDR3 coding DNA: TGTGCCAGCTCACCAGCTAGCAATCAGCCCCAGCATTTT. It codes for CASSPASNQPQHF.

CDR3 DNA: TGTGCCGGTTCGGGGACAGGGGGCGATCAGCCCCAGCATTTT. Its translation: CAGSGTGGDQPQHF. This chain uses TRBV2 with TRBJ1-5; 12 nucleotides agree with TRBD1. CDR3 length: 14 residues. Per the germline V gene, CDR1 is SNHLY and CDR2 is FYNNEI. Losses at the gene ends were 11 bases for V and 5 bases for J; bases not matched to a gene: 7.

The chain recombines TRBV5-1 with TRBJ1-1; tentatively, D is TRBD1 (6 bases). Trimming left V 2 bases short and J 6 bases short, with 11 bases between. CDR1 SGHRS and CDR2 YFSETQ come from the germline V gene. The CDR3 is 13 amino acids. The CDR3 reads CASSFTGYAEAFF. The CDR3 DNA follows: TGCGCCAGCAGCTTTACAGGGTATGCTGAAGCTTTCTTT.

This rearrangement joins TRBV25-1 to TRBJ1-2, with D possibly being TRBD1 (6 bases). The V and J ends lost 8 bases and 8 bases respectively, with 12 bases between them. This CDR3 contains 11 residues. Germline V lookup: CDR1 MGHDK, CDR2 SYGVNS. In nucleotides, the CDR3 is TGTGCCAGCGAATTCAGGGGCGGCTACACCTTC. Protein product: CASEFRGGYTF.

The rearrangement links TRBV15 to TRBJ2-2, with 12 bases lining up with TRBD2. Losses at the gene ends were 4 bases for V and 7 bases for J; bases not matched to a gene: 13. This CDR3 is built from 18 residues. Per the germline V gene, CDR1 is LNHNV and CDR2 is YYDKDF (reference sequence). The DNA of the CDR3 is TGTGCCACCAGCAATCCCGGACTAGCGGGGTCGCAAGTCGGGGAGCTGTTTTTT. Translating gives CATSNPGLAGSQVGELFF.

The V and J genes are TRBV7-2 and TRBJ1-2; TRBD1 agrees at 7 bases. The CDR3 length is 14 residues. The J segment lost 5 bases and the V segment lost 5 bases, leaving 8 bases of the junction unmatched. CDR1 is SGHTA, CDR2 FQGNSA, per germline. CDR3: CASSLTSGGYGYTF. The CDR3, as DNA: TGTGCCAGCAGCCTCACCTCAGGGGGGTATGGCTACACCTTC.

The count of this clone is one. V usage is TRBV7-3 and J usage is TRBJ2-3; D remains ambiguous. V gave up 5 bases and J gave up 5 bases, with 11 bases separating them. This CDR3 has 13 amino acids. Germline CDR1 SGHTA, CDR2 FQGTGA. CDR3 in DNA: TGTGCCAGCAGCCTACGACCCGAAGATACGCAGTATTTT. Its translation: CASSLRPEDTQYF.

The rearrangement uses TRBV5-1 and TRBJ2-3; 7 bases match TRBD2. This CDR3 comprises 14 residues. Unmatched junction bases numbered 3, after V lost 5 bases and J lost 0 bases. Germline V gives CDR1 SGHRS, CDR2 YFSETQ. CDR3 region: CASRAGLSTDTQYF. In nucleotides, the CDR3 is TGCGCCAGCAGAGCGGGACTAAGCACAGATACGCAGTATTTT.

The V and J genes are TRBV5-1 and TRBJ1-2; D is unresolved. The CDR3 sequence is 13 residues long. Germline V lookup: CDR1 SGHRS, CDR2 YFSETQ. Trimming took off 4 bases at V and 7 bases at J, with 14 bases between the two ends. CDR3 sequence reads: CASSPLNEAGYTF. CDR3 bases: TGCGCCAGCAGCCCCTTAAATGAGGCTGGCTACACCTTC.

V usage is TRBV30 and J usage is TRBJ2-3; TRBD2 is a possible D gene (6 bases). The CDR3 sequence is 14 residues long. V was trimmed by 3 bases and J by 2 bases, leaving 12 bases between them. CDR1 and CDR2 (germline): GTSNPN, SVGIG (reference sequence). The CDR3 region has the DNA TGTGCCTGGAGCTTTACGGGGGTCACAGATACGCAGTATTTT. It specifies CAWSFTGVTDTQYF.

The V call is TRBV7-8, the J call TRBJ2-4; a weak D match, TRBD2 (6 bases). The CDR3 contains 17 residues. From germline, CDR1 is SGHVS and CDR2 FQNEAQ. The germline V and J ends were trimmed by 2 bases and 1 base, with 15 bases remaining between them. The CDR3 here is CASSLTPFGGAKNIQYF. The CDR3 nucleotides are TGTGCCAGCAGCTTAACCCCCTTCGGAGGGGCCAAAAACATTCAGTACTTC.

The CDR3, as DNA: TGTGCCAGCGCGAGCTTGGTGATGGGTCCAGGCGGTGGCTACACCTTC. This translates into CASASLVMGPGGGYTF. The chain has TRBV5-4 and TRBJ1-2; D uncertain. Germline lookup yields CDR1 SGHNT and CDR2 YYREEE (reference sequence). Trimming stripped 7 bases from V and 7 bases from J, with 26 bases between. The CDR3 runs 16 residues.

The rearrangement uses TRBV25-1 and TRBJ1-1, with a weak D call TRBD1 (6 bases). The CDR3 runs 14 residues. Germline CDR1 MGHDK, CDR2 SYGVNS. V lost 4 bases and J 3 bases, leaving 12 bases between the germline ends. The CDR3 spells CASSAQGRDTEAFF. CDR3 DNA sequence: TGTGCCAGCAGTGCACAGGGACGGGACACTGAAGCTTTCTTT. The variable domain in full, completed from reference TRBV25-1 and TRBJ1-1, reads EADIYQTPRYLVIGTGKKITLECSQTMGHDKMYWYQQDPGMELHLIHYSYGVNSTEKGDLSSESTVSRIRTEHFPLTLESARPSHTSQYLCASSAQGRDTEAFFGQGTRLTVV.

The V and J genes are TRBV7-9 and TRBJ1-3; D not resolved. The CDR3 spans 15 residues. Germline V gene lookup returns CDR1 SEHNR and CDR2 FQNEAQ (reference sequence). V was cut by 6 bases and J by 0 bases, with 12 bases left in between. The CDR3 region has the DNA TGTGCCAGCAGTAAGGACTATCTCTCTGGAAACACCATATATTTT. Translating it yields CASSKDYLSGNTIYF.

The gene calls are TRBV4-3 and TRBJ2-1, with D unresolved. The CDR3 has 11 residues. The V end was cut by 0 bases, the J end by 7 bases, with 1 base between. From germline, CDR1 is LGHNA and CDR2 YSLEER. The CDR3 nucleotides are TGCGCCAGCAGCCAAGATAATGAGCAGTTCTTC. Translated: CASSQDNEQFF.

The chain is built from TRBV19 and TRBJ1-1, with D possibly being TRBD1 (5 bases). V gave up 3 bases and J gave up 6 bases, with 23 bases separating them. The CDR3 consists of 17 residues. Germline V gives CDR1 LNHDA, CDR2 SQIVND (reference sequence). CDR3 DNA sequence: TGTGCCAGTAGTATTGGGATGGTCGGAGGGGCCAGGGCTGAAGCTTTCTTT. Protein product: CASSIGMVGGARAEAFF. Variable domain in full (rest from reference TRBV19 and TRBJ1-1): DGGITQSPKYLFRKEGQNVTLSCEQNLNHDAMYWYRQDPGQGLRLIYYSQIVNDFQKGDIAEGYSVSREKKESFPLTVTSAQKNPTAFYLCASSIGMVGGARAEAFFGQGTRLTVV.

The rearrangement uses TRBV6-1 and TRBJ1-5; 8 bases align to TRBD1. Per the germline V gene, CDR1 is MNHNS and CDR2 is SASEGT. This CDR3 has 14 residues. V trimming: 5 bases; J trimming: 1 base; junction bases outside the gene matches: 1. CDR3 sequence: CASSWTGSNQPQHF. CDR3 nucleotides: TGTGCCAGCAGTTGGACAGGGAGCAATCAGCCCCAGCATTTT.